This T cell receptor (beta chain) derives from a study of CD8+ T cells in alopecia areata. In alopecia areata patients, both lesional scalp punch biopsies and peripheral blood were collected. Study-level results: Unlike in mice, where it was clearer, TCR sharing across patients was less clear, possibly HLA-related.

The sequencing template was cDNA reverse transcribed from extracted RNA. Assay: immunoSEQ multiplex PCR; the TCRdb copy retains only in-frame clones and omits some. This repertoire shows tens of thousands of clones, roughly 47% found once; its top ten account for around 5%. Only a few counts were recorded for this clone. Its specificity is not known. The sequenced material came from NKG2D-high CD8+ T cells sorted from blood. The source of this sequence is a human donor with alopecia areata.

The CDR3 spells CSVEMVAGSYNEQFF. CDR3 nucleotides: TGCAGCGTTGAAATGGTAGCGGGGTCCTACAATGAGCAGTTCTTC. This rearrangement joins TRBV29-1 to TRBJ2-1; 8 nucleotides align to TRBD2. Germline CDR1 reads SQVTM; CDR2 reads ANQGSEA. This CDR3 contains 15 residues. V lost 2 bases, J lost 1 base, and 4 bases stayed unmatched.